A single sample gave rise to the 2 T cell receptor beta chains below, sequenced in a study of early T cells in non-severe SARS-CoV-2 infection. Each CDR3 protein is one row after TCRdb ran MiXCR on the 5' RACE reads. The sample lists about 62,000 distinct CDR3 sequences; roughly a tenth were seen once. Sequenced sample: whole blood. The source of these receptors is an adult who was a healthcare worker with PCR-confirmed SARS-CoV-2 infection or an uninfected control (not recorded which).

The chain recombines TRBV20-1 with TRBJ2-1; maybe TRBD2 (6 bases). Germline CDR1 is DFQATT and CDR2 is SNEGSKA (reference sequence). The CDR3 sequence is 18 residues long. Trimming removed 0 bases from V and 4 bases from J, with 22 bases in between. CDR3 region: CSARDLDRASRGYNEQFF. The CDR3, as DNA: TGCAGTGCTAGAGACCTTGATCGGGCCTCCCGGGGGTACAATGAGCAGTTCTTC.

This clonotype was detected a few times. The V and J genes are TRBV19 and TRBJ1-4; 10 bases fit TRBD1. J was trimmed by 1 base and V by 7 bases; bases with no gene match: 9. The CDR3 length is 17 residues. CDR1 and CDR2 from the germline V gene are LNHDA and SQIVND (reference sequence). The CDR3 sequence is CASIRRDRGKTNEKLFF. Written as DNA, the CDR3 is TGTGCCAGTATCCGCCGGGACAGGGGCAAAACTAATGAAAAACTGTTTTTT.